These 2 T cell receptor beta chains share one sample of origin, sequenced in a study of blood T cells in healthy people across ages. With a J-beta primer mix and a sample-barcoded 5' primer, a second PCR ran about 7 to 12 cycles. TCRdb processed the 5' RACE reads anew with MiXCR; each CDR3 protein has one entry. This sample yields around 1,800,000 distinct CDR3 sequences, of which 39% are seen a single time; 23% belongs to the top ten. The specimen was blood. The receptors here all came from a human donor in good health.

This clonotype was counted between two and nine times. The CDR3 loop is CSAWDRSYGYTF. The CDR3 DNA reads as TGCAGTGCATGGGACCGGTCCTATGGCTACACCTTC. The rearrangement joins TRBV20-1 to TRBJ1-2; D might be TRBD1 (5 bases). Germline V gene lookup returns CDR1 DFQATT and CDR2 SNEGSKA (reference sequence). The CDR3 runs 12 residues. The V and J ends lost 6 bases and 4 bases respectively, with 12 bases between them.

This clonotype was seen a few times. The chain combines TRBV20-1 with TRBJ1-1, with 7 bases fitting TRBD1. The CDR3 totals 14 residues. The trim removed 2 bases at V and 4 bases at J, leaving 7 bases unmatched. Germline V gene sequence: CDR1 DFQATT, CDR2 SNEGSKA (reference sequence). The CDR3 region is CSARNPTGTTEAFF. CDR3 nucleotide sequence: TGCAGTGCTAGAAACCCGACAGGGACCACTGAAGCTTTCTTT.